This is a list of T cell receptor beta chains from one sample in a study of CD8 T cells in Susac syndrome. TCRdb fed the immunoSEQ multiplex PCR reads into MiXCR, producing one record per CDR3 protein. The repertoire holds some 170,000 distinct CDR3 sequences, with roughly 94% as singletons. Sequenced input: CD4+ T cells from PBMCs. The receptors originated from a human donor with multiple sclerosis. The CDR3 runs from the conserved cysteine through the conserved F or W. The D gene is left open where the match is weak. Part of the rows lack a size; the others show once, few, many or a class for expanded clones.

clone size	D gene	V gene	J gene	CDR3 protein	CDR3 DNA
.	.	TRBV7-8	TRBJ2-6	CASSYEPGQVSGANVLTF	TGTGCCAGCAGCTACGAACCGGGACAAGTCTCTGGGGCCAACGTCCTGACTTTC
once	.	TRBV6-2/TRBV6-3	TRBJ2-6	CASAVAGANVLTF	TGTGCCAGTGCCGTGGCTGGGGCCAACGTCCTGACTTTC
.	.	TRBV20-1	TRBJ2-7	CSADPEGGGNEQYF	TGCAGTGCTGATCCCGAAGGGGGGGGGAACGAGCAGTACTTC
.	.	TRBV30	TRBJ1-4	CAWSLETGTPNF	TGTGCCTGGAGTTTGGAAACGGGGACGCCAAATTTT
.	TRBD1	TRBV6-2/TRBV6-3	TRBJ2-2	CATITGGRTGELFF	TGTGCCACCATAACAGGGGGCCGAACCGGGGAGCTGTTTTTT
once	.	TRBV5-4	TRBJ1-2	CASSLGAADGYTF	TGTGCCAGCAGCTTGGGGGCAGCAGATGGCTACACCTTC
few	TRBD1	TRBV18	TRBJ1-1	CASSPTGSTEAFF	TGTGCCAGCTCTCCGACAGGGAGCACTGAAGCTTTCTTT
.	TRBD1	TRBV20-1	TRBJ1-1	CSARSLTGANTEAFF	TGCAGTGCTAGATCTCTTACAGGGGCGAACACTGAAGCTTTCTTT
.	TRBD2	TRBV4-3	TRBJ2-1	CASSQEPSGYNEQFF	TGCGCCAGCAGCCAAGAGCCTAGCGGCTACAATGAGCAGTTCTTC
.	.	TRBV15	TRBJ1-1	CATSRETSSEAFF	TGTGCCACCAGCAGAGAAACAAGTAGTGAAGCTTTCTTT
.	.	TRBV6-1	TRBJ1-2	CATSNGPFYGYTF	TGTGCCACTTCGAACGGACCGTTCTATGGCTACACCTTC
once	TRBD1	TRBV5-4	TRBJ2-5	CASRPGTGAVKTQYF	TGTGCCAGCAGGCCCGGGACAGGGGCGGTAAAGACCCAGTACTTC
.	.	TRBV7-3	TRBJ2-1	CASSWNSGTYNEQFF	TGTGCCAGCAGCTGGAACAGCGGAACCTACAATGAGCAGTTCTTC
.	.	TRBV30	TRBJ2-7	CAWSLAANPYEQYF	TGTGCCTGGAGTCTGGCAGCCAATCCCTACGAGCAGTACTTC
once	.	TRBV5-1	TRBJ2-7	CASSSGFEQYF	TGCGCCAGCAGCTCGGGGTTCGAGCAGTACTTC
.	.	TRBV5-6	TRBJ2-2	CASSFRPGELFF	TGTGCCAGCAGCTTCAGACCCGGGGAGCTGTTTTTT
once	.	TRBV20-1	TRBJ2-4	CSARAHDRLAKNIQYF	TGCAGTGCTAGAGCTCATGATAGGCTAGCCAAAAACATTCAGTACTTC
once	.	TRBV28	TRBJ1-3	CASSLPKRSTIYF	TGTGCCAGCAGTTTACCAAAGAGGAGCACCATATATTTT
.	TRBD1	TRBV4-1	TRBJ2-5	CASSPVGTVAETQYF	TGCGCCAGCAGCCCGGTCGGGACAGTGGCGGAGACCCAGTACTTC
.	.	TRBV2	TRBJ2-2	CASSERDGELFF	TGTGCCAGCAGTGAGAGAGACGGGGAGCTGTTTTTT
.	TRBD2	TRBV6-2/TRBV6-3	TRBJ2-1	CATIRGTSGRGPIYNEQFF	TGTGCCACTATTAGGGGGACTAGCGGGAGAGGGCCAATCTACAATGAGCAGTTCTTC
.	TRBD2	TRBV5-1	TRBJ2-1	CASSGVGSGTYDEQFF	TGCGCCAGCAGCGGCGTTGGTAGCGGGACCTACGATGAGCAGTTCTTC
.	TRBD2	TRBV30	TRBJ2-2	CAWSVLAGARTGELFF	TGTGCCTGGAGTGTCCTCGCGGGAGCCCGCACCGGGGAGCTGTTTTTT
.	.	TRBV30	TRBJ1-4	CAWSVGWRRELFF	TGTGCCTGGAGTGTAGGGTGGCGCCGGGAACTGTTTTTT
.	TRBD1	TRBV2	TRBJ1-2	CASSDTGVNYGYTF	TGTGCCAGCAGTGATACAGGGGTTAACTATGGCTACACCTTC
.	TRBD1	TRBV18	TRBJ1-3	CASSQGLQGAGNTIYF	TGTGCCAGCTCGCAGGGACTACAGGGGGCTGGAAACACCATATATTTT
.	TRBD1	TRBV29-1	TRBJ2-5	CSVERTGGLGTQYF	TGCAGCGTTGAAAGGACAGGGGGTTTGGGGACCCAGTACTTC
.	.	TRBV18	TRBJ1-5	CASSPGMGQPQHF	TGTGCCAGCTCACCAGGGATGGGTCAGCCCCAGCATTTT
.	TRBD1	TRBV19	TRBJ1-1	CASSRTGMNTEAFF	TGTGCCAGTAGTCGGACAGGCATGAACACTGAAGCTTTCTTT
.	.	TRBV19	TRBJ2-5	CASSALRARGVETQYF	TGTGCCAGTAGCGCCCTCCGAGCCAGGGGTGTTGAGACCCAGTACTTC
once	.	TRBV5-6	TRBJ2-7	CATSDGSFYEQYF	TGTGCCACCTCGGACGGGAGCTTCTACGAGCAGTACTTC
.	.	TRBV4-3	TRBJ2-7	CASSQALGFHEQYF	TGCGCCAGCAGCCAAGCCCTAGGGTTCCACGAGCAGTACTTC
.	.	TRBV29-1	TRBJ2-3	CSVEGVLWDTQYF	TGCAGCGTTGAAGGCGTTTTGTGGGATACGCAGTATTTT